This passage covers 23 T cell receptor beta chains from one sample sequenced in a study of monozygotic twins with inflammatory bowel disease. TCRdb reprocessed the 5' RACE reads; each CDR3 protein has one entry and no DNA is given. In all, the sample yields 110,000 to 150,000 distinct CDR3 sequences. The specimen sequenced was blood. These receptors came from a human donor with ulcerative colitis or Crohn's disease, or a healthy co-twin of an affected twin (not recorded which).

The chain joins TRBV20-1 to TRBJ1-1. Germline V gives CDR1 DFQATT, CDR2 SNEGSKA (reference sequence). The CDR3 totals 16 residues. The CDR3 sequence is CSARVRRGPLNTEAFF.

The chain has TRBV7-6 and TRBJ2-2; TCRdb names TRBD2, which stays unverified in the absence of DNA. CDR1 is SGHVS, CDR2 FNYEAQ, per germline. The CDR3 sequence is 15 residues long. The chain's CDR3 is CASSPRLAGTGELFF.

The chain combines TRBV7-2 with TRBJ2-7; the D gene TCRdb calls, TRBD1, cannot be checked with no DNA. The germline V gene encodes CDR1 SGHTA and CDR2 FQGNSA. The CDR3 runs to 11 residues. The CDR3: CASSLWTEEYF.

J is TRBJ1-1 and V is TRBV12-3 or TRBV12-4; TCRdb calls TRBD1, which cannot be checked without DNA. CDR3 length: 15 residues. The CDR3 sequence is CASSSTGTGSTEAFF.

CDR3 region: CSVELYSYEQYF. J is TRBJ2-7 and V is TRBV29-1. Germline V gene sequence: CDR1 SQVTM, CDR2 ANQGSEA. The CDR3 consists of 12 residues.

The J gene is TRBJ2-1, the V gene TRBV9; TCRdb indicates TRBD1, and absent DNA this call remains unverified. This CDR3 has 13 residues. The germline V gene encodes CDR1 SGDLS and CDR2 YYNGEE. CDR3 protein: CASSTQTDNEQFF.

V and J are TRBV9 and TRBJ2-3; TCRdb outputs TRBD2, but without DNA this stays unchecked. The CDR3 contains 14 residues. Per germline, CDR1 SGDLS and CDR2 YYNGEE. CDR3 in amino acids: CASSVGTSGDTQYF.

The J gene is TRBJ2-1, the V gene TRBV15. Germline V gene lookup returns CDR1 LNHNV and CDR2 YYDKDF (reference sequence). The CDR3 runs to 18 residues. The CDR3 region is CATSRDRLGELLYNEQFF. The full variable domain, in which reference TRBV15 and TRBJ2-1 provide the parts outside the CDR3, is DAMVIQNPRYQVTQFGKPVTLSCSQTLNHNVMYWYQQKSSQAPKLLFHYYDKDFNNEADTPDNFQSRRPNTSFCFLDIRSPGLGDTAMYLCATSRDRLGELLYNEQFFGPGTRLTVL.

The chain joins TRBV5-1 to TRBJ1-1; without DNA, the TCRdb call of TRBD1 cannot be checked. Germline-derived CDR1 and CDR2 are SGHRS and YFSETQ. The CDR3 has 16 amino acids. The CDR3 loop is CASSYLARDRNTEAFF.

The V gene is TRBV10-3, the J gene TRBJ2-1; TCRdb designates TRBD2, a call that cannot be tested without DNA. CDR3 length: 18 amino acids. From germline, CDR1 is ENHRY and CDR2 SYGVKD. This chain's CDR3 is CAISEMGLAGADYNEQFF.

The chain employs TRBV25-1 and TRBJ2-7; TCRdb outputs TRBD2, but without DNA this stays unchecked. The CDR3 consists of 16 residues. Germline CDR1 MGHDK, CDR2 SYGVNS. CDR3 protein: CASSESRGISSYEQYF.

The chain carries TRBV29-1 and TRBJ2-1; absent DNA, TCRdb's TRBD1 call cannot be checked. Germline V lookup: CDR1 SQVTM, CDR2 ANQGSEA. The CDR3 covers 14 residues. CDR3 loop: CSVFRPGGYNEQFF.

The chain recombines TRBV20-1 with TRBJ1-5; TCRdb's assignment of TRBD1 cannot be checked, as there is no DNA. CDR1 and CDR2 (germline): DFQATT, SNEGSKA (reference sequence). The CDR3 extends over 13 amino acids. CDR3 loop: CSALRTVNQPQHF.

The J gene is TRBJ2-1, the V gene TRBV10-2; as DNA is missing, the TRBD2 call by TCRdb cannot be tested. The CDR3 has 15 amino acids. Germline CDR1 is WSHSY and CDR2 is SAAADI. The CDR3 loop is CASSEYPSGNGEQFF.

The chain uses TRBV28 and TRBJ1-6; TCRdb returns TRBD1, unconfirmable since there is no DNA. The CDR3 runs to 14 residues. CDR1 and CDR2 from the germline V gene are MDHEN and SYDVKM. CDR3 loop: CASSSPGQYSPLHF.

The V gene is TRBV19, the J gene TRBJ1-5. The CDR3 has 15 amino acids. Germline V gene sequence: CDR1 LNHDA, CDR2 SQIVND (reference sequence). CDR3 sequence: CASTPNGREDQPQHF.

The chain is built from TRBV11-1 and TRBJ2-1; with no DNA, the TCRdb D assignment of TRBD1 cannot be verified. Per germline, CDR1 SGHAT and CDR2 FQDESV (reference sequence). The CDR3 is made up of 18 amino acids. This chain's CDR3 is CASSLAREGHEAYNEQFF. The variable domain in full, with the rest retrieved from reference TRBV11-1 and TRBJ2-1, is EAEVAQSPRYKITEKSQAVAFWCDPISGHATLYWYRQILGQGPELLVQFQDESVVDDSQLPKDRFSAERLKGVDSTLKIQPAELGDSAMYLCASSLAREGHEAYNEQFFGPGTRLTVL.

The rearrangement joins TRBV7-2 to TRBJ1-4; TCRdb lists TRBD1, though no DNA is available to test this call. Germline V gives CDR1 SGHTA, CDR2 FQGNSA. The CDR3 contains 13 residues. The CDR3 sequence: CASSRTGDAELFF.

CDR3 protein: CASTRGASGRDSYNEQFF. The chain uses TRBV5-1 and TRBJ2-1; TCRdb picks TRBD2, but there is no DNA to check that call. CDR1 is SGHRS, CDR2 YFSETQ, per germline. This CDR3 is 18 amino acids long.

The chain couples TRBV10-2 to TRBJ2-5; lacking DNA, the TRBD1 call made by TCRdb goes unchecked. The CDR3 is 15 amino acids. Germline values: CDR1 WSHSY, CDR2 SAAADI. Here the CDR3 reads CASSTPFGGRETQYF.

The V and J genes are TRBV30 and TRBJ2-7; TCRdb indicates TRBD2, and absent DNA this call remains unverified. The CDR3 runs to 15 residues. Germline CDR1 GTSNPN, CDR2 SVGIG (reference sequence). This CDR3 is CAWSGGAGEDYEQYF. The full variable domain, completed using reference TRBV30 and TRBJ2-7, is SQTIHQWPATLVQPVGSPLSLECTVEGTSNPNLYWYRQAAGRGLQLLFYSVGIGQISSEVPQNLSASRPQDRQFILSSKKLLLSDSGFYLCAWSGGAGEDYEQYFGPGTRLTVT.

This chain links TRBV6-9 with TRBJ1-1; as DNA is missing, the TRBD1 call by TCRdb cannot be tested. Germline CDR1 MNHGY, CDR2 SVAAGI. This CDR3 spans 14 amino acids. The CDR3 sequence is CASSYAEGHTEAFF.

The chain's CDR3 is CSAQPSLESKGEQYF. The chain carries TRBV20-1 and TRBJ2-7. This CDR3 is 15 amino acids long. The V gene's germline CDR1 is DFQATT and CDR2 SNEGSKA (reference sequence).